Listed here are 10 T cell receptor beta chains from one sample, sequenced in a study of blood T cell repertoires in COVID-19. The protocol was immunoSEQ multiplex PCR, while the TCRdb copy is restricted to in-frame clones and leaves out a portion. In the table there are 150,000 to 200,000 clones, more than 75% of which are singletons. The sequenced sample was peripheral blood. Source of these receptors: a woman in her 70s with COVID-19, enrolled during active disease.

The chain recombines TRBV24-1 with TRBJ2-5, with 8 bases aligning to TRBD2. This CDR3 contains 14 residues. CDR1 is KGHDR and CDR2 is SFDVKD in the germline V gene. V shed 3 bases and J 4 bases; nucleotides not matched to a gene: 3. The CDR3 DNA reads TGTGCCACCAGTGATAGGGCGGGAGGAGAGACCCAGTACTTC. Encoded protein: CATSDRAGGETQYF.

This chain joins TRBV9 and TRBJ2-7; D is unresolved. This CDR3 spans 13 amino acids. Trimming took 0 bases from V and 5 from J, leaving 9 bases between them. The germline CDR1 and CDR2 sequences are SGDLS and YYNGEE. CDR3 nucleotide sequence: TGTGCCAGCAGCGTAGCTACGTTCCACGAGCAGTACTTC. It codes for CASSVATFHEQYF.

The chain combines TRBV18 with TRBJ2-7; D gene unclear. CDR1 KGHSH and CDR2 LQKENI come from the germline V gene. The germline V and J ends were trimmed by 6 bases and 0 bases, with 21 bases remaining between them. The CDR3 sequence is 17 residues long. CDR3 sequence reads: CASSPSGQNIFSYEQYF. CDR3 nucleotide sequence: TGTGCCAGCTCCCCTTCTGGCCAGAATATCTTCTCCTACGAGCAGTACTTC.

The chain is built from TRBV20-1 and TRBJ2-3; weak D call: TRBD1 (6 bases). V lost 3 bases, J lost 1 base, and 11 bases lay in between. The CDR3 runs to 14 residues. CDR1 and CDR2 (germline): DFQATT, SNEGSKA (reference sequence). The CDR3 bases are TGCAGTGCTAGTCGGGACACCCGCACAGATACGCAGTATTTT. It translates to CSASRDTRTDTQYF.

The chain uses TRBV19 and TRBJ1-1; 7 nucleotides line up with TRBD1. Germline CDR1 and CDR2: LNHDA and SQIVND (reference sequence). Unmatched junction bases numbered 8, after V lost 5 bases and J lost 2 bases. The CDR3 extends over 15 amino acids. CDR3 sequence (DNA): TGTGCCAGTAGTGCACACAGGGGAACCAACACTGAAGCTTTCTTT. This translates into CASSAHRGTNTEAFF.

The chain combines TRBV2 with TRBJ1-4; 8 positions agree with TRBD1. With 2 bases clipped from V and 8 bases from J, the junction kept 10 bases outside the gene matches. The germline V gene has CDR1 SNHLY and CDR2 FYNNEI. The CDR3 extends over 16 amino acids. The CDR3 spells CASSERVGQGMEKLFF. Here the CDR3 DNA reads TGTGCCAGCAGTGAAAGAGTCGGACAGGGAATGGAAAAACTGTTTTTT.

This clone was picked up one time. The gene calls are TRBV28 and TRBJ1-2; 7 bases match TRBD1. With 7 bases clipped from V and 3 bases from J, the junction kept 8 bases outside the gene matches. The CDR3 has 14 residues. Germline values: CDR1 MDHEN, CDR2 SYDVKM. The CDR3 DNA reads TGTGCCAGCATAGGACAGGCTCGCTACTATGGCTACACCTTC. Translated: CASIGQARYYGYTF.

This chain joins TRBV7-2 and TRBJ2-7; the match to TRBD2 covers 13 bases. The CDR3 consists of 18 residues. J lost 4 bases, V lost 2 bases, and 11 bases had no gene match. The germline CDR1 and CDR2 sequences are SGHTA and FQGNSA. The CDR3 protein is CASSLRAGLAGAEYEQYF. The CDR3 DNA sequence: TGTGCCAGCAGCTTAAGGGCTGGACTAGCGGGAGCGGAATACGAGCAGTACTTC.

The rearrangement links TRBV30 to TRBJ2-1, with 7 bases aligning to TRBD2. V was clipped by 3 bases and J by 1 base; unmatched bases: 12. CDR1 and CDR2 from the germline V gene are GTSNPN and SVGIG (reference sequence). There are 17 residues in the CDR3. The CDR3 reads CAWRRVNVGGSYNEQFF. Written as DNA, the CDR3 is TGTGCCTGGAGAAGGGTGAATGTGGGAGGGTCCTACAATGAGCAGTTCTTC.

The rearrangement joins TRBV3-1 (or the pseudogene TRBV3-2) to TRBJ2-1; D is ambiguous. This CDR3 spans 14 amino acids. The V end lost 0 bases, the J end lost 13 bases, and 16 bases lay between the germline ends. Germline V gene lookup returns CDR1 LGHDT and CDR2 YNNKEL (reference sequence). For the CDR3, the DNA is TGTGCCAGCAGCCAAGATGGCGCTATTAAGACACAGTTCTTC. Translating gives CASSQDGAIKTQFF.